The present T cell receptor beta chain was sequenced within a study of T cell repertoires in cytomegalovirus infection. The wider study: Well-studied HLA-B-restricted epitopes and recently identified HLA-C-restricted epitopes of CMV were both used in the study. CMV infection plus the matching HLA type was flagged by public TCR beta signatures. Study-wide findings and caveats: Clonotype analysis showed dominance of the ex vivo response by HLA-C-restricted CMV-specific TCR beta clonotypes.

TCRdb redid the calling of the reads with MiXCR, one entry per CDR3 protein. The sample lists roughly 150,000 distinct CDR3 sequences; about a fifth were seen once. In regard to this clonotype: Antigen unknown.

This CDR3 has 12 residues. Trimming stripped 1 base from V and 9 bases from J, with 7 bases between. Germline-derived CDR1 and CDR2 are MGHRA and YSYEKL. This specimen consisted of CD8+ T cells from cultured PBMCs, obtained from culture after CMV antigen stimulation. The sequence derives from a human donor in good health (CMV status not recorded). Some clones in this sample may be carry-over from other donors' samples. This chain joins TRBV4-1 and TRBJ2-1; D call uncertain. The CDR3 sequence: CASSQVDTEQFF. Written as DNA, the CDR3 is TGCGCCAGCAGCCAAGTAGACACTGAGCAGTTCTTC.